A single sample gave rise to the 21 T cell receptor beta chains below, sequenced in a study of neurological immune-mediated disorders. MiXCR, run by TCRdb on the 5' RACE reads, gives a single entry per CDR3 protein. The sample has 30,000 or so distinct CDR3 sequences, approximately 4% seen once. Specimen: CD4+ T cells from blood. The receptors shown here come from a woman aged 40 to 50 in good health.

This clonotype was detected ten times or more. The J gene is TRBJ2-5, the V gene TRBV3-1; D is perhaps TRBD1 (6 bases). Germline V gene lookup returns CDR1 LGHDT and CDR2 YNNKEL (reference sequence). V shed 2 bases and J shed 2 bases, with 15 bases lying between them. The CDR3 contains 16 residues. CDR3 bases: TGTGCCAGCAGCCAATTCTCCGGGACACTTCAAGAGACCCAGTACTTC. Amino acid sequence: CASSQFSGTLQETQYF.

This clonotype was detected many times. V and J are TRBV6-5 and TRBJ1-2; a possible D gene is TRBD1 (5 bases). The CDR3 spans 13 residues. Trimming took off 7 bases at V and 8 bases at J, with 17 bases between the two ends. Germline CDR1 reads MNHEY; CDR2 reads SVGAGI. As DNA, the CDR3 is TGTGCCAGCATGTTAGGGGCGGGGGGGGGCTACACCTTC. It specifies CASMLGAGGGYTF.

This clonotype was counted at least ten times. V is TRBV5-1 and J is TRBJ2-7; 12 positions match TRBD2. The germline gives CDR1 SGHRS, CDR2 YFSETQ. The CDR3 is 20 amino acids. Losses at the gene ends were 4 bases for V and 2 bases for J; bases not matched to a gene: 19. This CDR3 reads CASSPLGPGALAGGAYEQYF. The CDR3 region has the DNA TGCGCCAGCAGCCCCCTCGGGCCAGGGGCACTAGCGGGAGGAGCCTACGAGCAGTACTTC.

There are many counts of this clonotype. V and J are TRBV10-3 and TRBJ2-6, with a tentative D call TRBD1 (6 bases). Germline CDR1 is ENHRY and CDR2 is SYGVKD. The CDR3 covers 16 residues. Trimming stripped 7 bases from V and 0 bases from J, with 13 bases between. CDR3 nucleotides: TGTGCCATCACAGGGGTCAGGCGCTCTGGGGCCAACGTCCTGACTTTC. Translated, it gives CAITGVRRSGANVLTF.

This clonotype appeared many times. The V gene is TRBV12-3 or TRBV12-4, the J gene TRBJ1-2, with D possibly being TRBD1 (6 bases). V dropped 3 bases and J dropped 6 bases, with 14 bases sitting between them. The CDR3 sequence is 14 residues long. CDR3 nucleotides: TGTGCCAGCAGTTTCAGGGGCAGAGACCATGGCTACACCTTC. It specifies CASSFRGRDHGYTF.

This clonotype was detected ten times or more. The genes are TRBV5-1 and TRBJ2-3, with 9 bases aligning to TRBD2. The CDR3 is 16 amino acids. V dropped 5 bases and J dropped 2; count of bases not matched to a gene: 9. The V gene's germline CDR1 is SGHRS and CDR2 YFSETQ. The CDR3 loop reads CASRLAGARNTDTQYF. The DNA of the CDR3 is TGCGCCAGCAGATTAGCGGGAGCTCGGAACACAGATACGCAGTATTTT.

At least ten counts were recorded for this clonotype. The rearrangement links TRBV20-1 to TRBJ2-1, with 10 bases fitting TRBD2. The ends lost 6 bases at V and 5 bases at J; junction bases unmatched: 7. The germline V gene has CDR1 DFQATT and CDR2 SNEGSKA (reference sequence). This CDR3 region has 14 residues. CDR3 DNA sequence: TGCAGTGCCCAACTAGCGGGAAAGAACAATGAGCAGTTCTTC. Its protein product is CSAQLAGKNNEQFF.

This clonotype occurred many times. The chain joins TRBV7-2 to TRBJ2-3; TRBD2 agrees at 7 bases. V lost 5 bases and J lost 4; bases outside the gene matches: 12. Germline loops: CDR1 SGHTA, CDR2 FQGNSA. The CDR3 spans 16 residues. The CDR3 here is CASSRSGGGIPDTQYF. DNA for the CDR3: TGTGCCAGCAGCCGCTCGGGGGGAGGGATTCCAGATACGCAGTATTTT. The full variable domain, in which reference TRBV7-2 and TRBJ2-3 provide the parts outside the CDR3, is GAGVSQSPSNKVTEKGKDVELRCDPISGHTALYWYRQSLGQGLEFLIYFQGNSAPDKSGLPSDRFSAERTGGSVSTLTIQRTQQEDSAVYLCASSRSGGGIPDTQYFGPGTRLTVL.

This clonotype was detected ten times or more. This rearrangement joins TRBV5-1 to TRBJ2-1; D remains ambiguous. V lost 1 base, J lost 2 bases, and 10 bases lay in between. CDR1 is SGHRS and CDR2 is YFSETQ in the germline V gene. CDR3 length: 15 amino acids. The CDR3 DNA follows: TGCGCCAGCAGCTTGTACAGAACGACCTACAATGAGCAGTTCTTC. Translated: CASSLYRTTYNEQFF. The full variable domain, rest sourced from reference TRBV5-1 and TRBJ2-1, is KAGVTQTPRYLIKTRGQQVTLSCSPISGHRSVSWYQQTPGQGLQFLFEYFSETQRNKGNFPGRFSGRQFSNSRSEMNVSTLELGDSALYLCASSLYRTTYNEQFFGPGTRLTVL.

This clonotype occurred many times. The J gene is TRBJ1-5, the V gene TRBV7-8, with D unclear. Germline loops: CDR1 SGHVS, CDR2 FQNEAQ. V was trimmed by 6 bases and J by 0 bases, leaving 9 bases between them. This CDR3 has 14 amino acids. The CDR3 DNA follows: TGTGCCAGCAGATTGGGCAGTAGCAATCAGCCCCAGCATTTT. Protein: CASRLGSSNQPQHF.

This clonotype was found many times. CDR3 nucleotides: TGTGCCAGCCGCCCTTCGGCTGGGGCCAACGTCCTGACTTTC. Its protein is CASRPSAGANVLTF. The chain combines TRBV18 with TRBJ2-6; D gene unclear. Per germline, CDR1 KGHSH and CDR2 LQKENI. The CDR3 runs to 14 residues. V was clipped by 8 bases and J by 2 bases, with 10 bases between them.

V gene TRBV14 combines with J gene TRBJ2-3; possible D gene TRBD2, 6 bases. The germline gives CDR1 SGHDN, CDR2 FVKESK. This CDR3 spans 15 amino acids. The V and J ends lost 0 bases and 1 base respectively, with 8 bases between them. CDR3: CASSQEGGGTDTQYF. The CDR3 nucleotides read TGTGCCAGCAGCCAAGAGGGGGGAGGCACAGATACGCAGTATTTT.

Many counts were recorded for this clonotype. This chain joins TRBV29-1 and TRBJ1-2; D ambiguous. Germline values: CDR1 SQVTM, CDR2 ANQGSEA. Trimming shortened V by 1 base and J by 8 bases, and 14 bases separated the two germline ends. This CDR3 contains 13 residues. The CDR3 is CSVEVWSARGYTF. In DNA form, the CDR3 reads TGCAGCGTTGAAGTCTGGAGCGCTAGAGGCTACACCTTC.

This clonotype was seen ten or more times. The J gene is TRBJ2-5, the V gene TRBV20-1; TRBD2 is a possible D gene (6 bases). The germline V gene encodes CDR1 DFQATT and CDR2 SNEGSKA (reference sequence). V lost 0 bases, J lost 7 bases, and 18 bases lay in between. The CDR3 has 15 amino acids. CDR3 protein: CSARDRRTMGGTQYF. The CDR3 coding sequence is TGCAGTGCTAGAGATCGCCGGACTATGGGCGGGACCCAGTACTTC.

This clonotype was seen many times. The V call is TRBV11-2, the J call TRBJ2-7; D is undetermined. Trimming pared 2 bases from V and 1 base from J, leaving 3 bases between. The CDR3 totals 12 residues. Germline values: CDR1 SGHAT, CDR2 FQNNGV. This CDR3 is CASSLSSYEQYF. The CDR3 DNA reads TGTGCCAGCAGCTTATCTTCCTACGAGCAGTACTTC.

At least ten counts were recorded for this clonotype. The chain uses TRBV20-1 and TRBJ2-5, with 8 bases fitting TRBD2. Germline assignment: CDR1 DFQATT and CDR2 SNEGSKA (reference sequence). The V gene end was trimmed by 6 bases and the J gene end by 1 base; junction bases not matched to a gene: 1. The CDR3 runs to 12 residues. In DNA, the CDR3 is TGCAGTGCAACTAGCGGCCAAGAGACCCAGTACTTC. Its translation: CSATSGQETQYF.

This clonotype has a count of ten or more. The CDR3 reads CASSQGFYNEQFF. CDR3 nucleotide sequence: TGCGCCAGCAGCCAGGGGTTCTACAATGAGCAGTTCTTC. This chain connects TRBV5-1 to TRBJ2-1; a possible D gene is TRBD1 (6 bases). V lost 4 bases and J lost 3, with 8 bases in between. The CDR3 runs to 13 residues. Germline V gene lookup returns CDR1 SGHRS and CDR2 YFSETQ.

This clonotype was recorded many times. CDR3 bases: TGCGCCAGCAGCTTGGACTCCCCAAGAGCAAATGAGCAGTTCTTC. Amino acids: CASSLDSPRANEQFF. V usage is TRBV5-1 and J usage is TRBJ2-1; D is unresolved. V shed 0 bases and J shed 7 bases, with 14 bases lying between them. Germline loops: CDR1 SGHRS, CDR2 YFSETQ. CDR3 length: 15 amino acids.

This clonotype has a count of ten or more. The rearrangement joins TRBV7-2 to TRBJ1-1; TRBD1 might be the D (5 bases). V shed 5 bases and J shed 5 bases, with 12 bases lying between them. CDR1 is SGHTA and CDR2 is FQGNSA in the germline V gene. CDR3 size: 13 residues. In DNA form, the CDR3 reads TGTGCCAGCAGCACCTACGGGGGGACTGAAGCTTTCTTT. Its protein product is CASSTYGGTEAFF.

The V gene is TRBV11-3, the J gene TRBJ2-3; D ambiguous. The CDR3 sequence is 12 residues long. The germline CDR1 and CDR2 sequences are SGHNT and YENEEA. Trimming removed 6 bases from V and 7 bases from J, with 11 bases in between. CDR3 DNA: TGTGCCAGCAGTCCGGACGGCCATACGCAGTATTTT. Amino acids: CASSPDGHTQYF.

This clonotype was recorded at least ten times. The CDR3 ends on some other residue instead of the conserved phenylalanine or tryptophan, so this is likely a read error. The DNA is left out, because the CDR3 cannot be placed on it with certainty; the CDR3 is given as TCRdb lists it. The V call is TRBV3-1, the J call TRBJ1-1. The CDR3 numbers 16 amino acids, ends counted. Germline CDR1 LGHDT, CDR2 YNNKEL (reference sequence). The chain's CDR3 is CASSQAGRSTTLKLSV.